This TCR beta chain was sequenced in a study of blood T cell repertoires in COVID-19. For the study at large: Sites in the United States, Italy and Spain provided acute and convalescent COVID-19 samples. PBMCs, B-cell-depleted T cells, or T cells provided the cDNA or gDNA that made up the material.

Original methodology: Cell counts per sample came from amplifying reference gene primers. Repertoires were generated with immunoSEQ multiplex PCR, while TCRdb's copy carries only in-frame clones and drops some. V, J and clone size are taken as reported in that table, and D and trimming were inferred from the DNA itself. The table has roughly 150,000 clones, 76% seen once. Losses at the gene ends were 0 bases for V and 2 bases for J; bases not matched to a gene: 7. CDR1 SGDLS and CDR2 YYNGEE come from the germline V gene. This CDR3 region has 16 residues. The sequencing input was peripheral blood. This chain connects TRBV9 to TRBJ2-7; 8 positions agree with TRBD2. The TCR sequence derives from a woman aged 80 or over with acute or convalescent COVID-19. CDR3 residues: CASSVEGSGGTYEQYF. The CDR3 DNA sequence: TGTGCCAGCAGCGTAGAGGGGAGCGGGGGTACCTACGAGCAGTACTTC. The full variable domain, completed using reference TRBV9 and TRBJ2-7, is DSGVTQTPKHLITATGQRVTLRCSPRSGDLSVYWYQQSLDQGLQFLIQYYNGEERAKGNILERFSAQQFPDLHSELNLSSLELGDSALYFCASSVEGSGGTYEQYFGPGTRLTVT.